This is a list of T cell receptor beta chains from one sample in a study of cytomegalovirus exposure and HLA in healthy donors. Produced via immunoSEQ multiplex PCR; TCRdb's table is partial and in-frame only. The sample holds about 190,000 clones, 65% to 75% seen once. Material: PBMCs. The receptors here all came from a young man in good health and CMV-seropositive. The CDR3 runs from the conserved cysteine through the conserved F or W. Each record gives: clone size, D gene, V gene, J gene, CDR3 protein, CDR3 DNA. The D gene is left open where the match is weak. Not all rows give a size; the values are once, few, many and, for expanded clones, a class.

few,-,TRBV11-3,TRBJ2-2,CASSFRGASNTGELFF,TGTGCCAGCAGCTTTCGGGGGGCCTCGAACACCGGGGAGCTGTTTTTT
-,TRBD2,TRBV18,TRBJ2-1,CASSPGLQHEQFF,TGTGCCAGCTCACCGGGACTACAACATGAGCAGTTCTTC
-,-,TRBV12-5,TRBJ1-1,CASGLVIGDRNTEAFF,TGTGCTAGTGGTTTGGTAATAGGAGACAGAAACACTGAAGCTTTCTTT
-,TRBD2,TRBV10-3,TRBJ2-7,CAISVALLVNGRSSYEQYF,TGTGCCATCAGTGTGGCCTTGTTGGTGAACGGGAGGAGCTCCTACGAGCAGTACTTC
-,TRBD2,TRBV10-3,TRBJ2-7,CATGTSGRERGEQYF,TGTGCCACCGGGACTAGCGGGAGGGAGCGAGGCGAGCAGTACTTC
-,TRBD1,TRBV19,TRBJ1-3,CASSIGTGVNGNTIYF,TGTGCCAGTAGTATTGGGACAGGGGTAAATGGAAACACCATATATTTT
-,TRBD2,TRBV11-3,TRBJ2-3,CASSLGLAGERSTDTQYF,TGTGCCAGCAGCTTAGGACTAGCGGGAGAGAGGAGCACAGATACGCAGTATTTT
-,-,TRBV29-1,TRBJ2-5,CSVGPSALTQYF,TGCAGCGTTGGCCCCAGCGCCTTGACCCAGTACTTC
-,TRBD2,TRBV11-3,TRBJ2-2,CASSLEGGRTGELFF,TGTGCCAGCAGCTTAGAGGGAGGGCGAACCGGGGAGCTGTTTTTT
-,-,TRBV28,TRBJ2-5,CASSRHPQETQYF,TGTGCCAGCAGCCGACACCCGCAAGAGACCCAGTACTTC
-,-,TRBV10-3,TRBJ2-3,CAIGQSTDTQYF,TGTGCCATTGGACAGAGCACAGATACGCAGTATTTT
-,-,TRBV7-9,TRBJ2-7,CASSPSYEQYF,TGTGCCAGCAGCCCTTCCTACGAGCAGTACTTC
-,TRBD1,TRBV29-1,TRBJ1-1,CSDGVDRVNTEAFF,TGCAGCGACGGCGTGGACAGGGTGAACACTGAAGCTTTCTTT
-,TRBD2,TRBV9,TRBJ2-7,CASSVVGTTYEQYF,TGTGCCAGCAGCGTAGTGGGGACTACCTACGAGCAGTACTTC
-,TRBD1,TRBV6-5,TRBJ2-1,CASSYGTGYNEQFF,TGTGCCAGCAGTTACGGGACAGGTTACAATGAGCAGTTCTTC
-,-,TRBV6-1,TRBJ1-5,CASSANQPQHF,TGTGCCAGCAGTGCTAATCAGCCCCAGCATTTT
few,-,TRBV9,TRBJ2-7,CASGGAYEQYF,TGTGCCAGTGGAGGGGCCTACGAGCAGTACTTC
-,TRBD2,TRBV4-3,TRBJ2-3,CASSHALLAGGPDTQYF,TGCGCCAGCAGCCACGCCCTACTAGCGGGAGGACCAGATACGCAGTATTTT
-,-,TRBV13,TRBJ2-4,CASSTGSLGDIQYF,TGTGCCAGCAGCACGGGGTCTCTGGGAGACATTCAGTACTTC
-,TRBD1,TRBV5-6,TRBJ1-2,CASSFKDRGAYGYTF,TGTGCCAGCAGCTTTAAGGACAGGGGGGCCTATGGCTACACCTTC
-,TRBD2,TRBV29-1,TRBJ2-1,CSAGTSSYNEQFF,TGCAGCGCCGGGACTAGCTCCTACAATGAGCAGTTCTTC
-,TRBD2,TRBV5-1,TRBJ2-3,CASSSTSGTDTQYF,TGCGCCAGCAGCTCGACTAGCGGCACAGATACGCAGTATTTT
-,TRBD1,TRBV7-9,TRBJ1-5,CASSLNRGDQPQHF,TGTGCCAGCAGCTTAAACAGGGGAGATCAGCCCCAGCATTTT
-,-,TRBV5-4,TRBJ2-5,CASSLWLSQETQYF,TGTGCCAGCAGCTTGTGGCTGTCTCAAGAGACCCAGTACTTC
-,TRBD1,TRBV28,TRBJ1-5,CASSLKDRGPQPQHF,TGTGCCAGCAGTTTAAAGGACAGGGGACCTCAGCCCCAGCATTTT
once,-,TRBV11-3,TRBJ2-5,CASSSSRVPLGTQYF,TGTGCCAGCAGCTCCTCCCGGGTGCCTTTAGGGACCCAGTACTTC
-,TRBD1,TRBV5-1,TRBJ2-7,CASSFSTGGSYEQYF,TGCGCCAGCAGCTTTTCGACAGGGGGCTCCTACGAGCAGTACTTC
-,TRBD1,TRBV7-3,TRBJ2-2,CASSDRGTGELFF,TGTGCCAGCAGCGACAGGGGAACCGGGGAGCTGTTTTTT
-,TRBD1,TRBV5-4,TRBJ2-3,CASSSGTGGLNTQYF,TGTGCCAGCAGCTCCGGGACAGGGGGCTTAAATACGCAGTATTTT